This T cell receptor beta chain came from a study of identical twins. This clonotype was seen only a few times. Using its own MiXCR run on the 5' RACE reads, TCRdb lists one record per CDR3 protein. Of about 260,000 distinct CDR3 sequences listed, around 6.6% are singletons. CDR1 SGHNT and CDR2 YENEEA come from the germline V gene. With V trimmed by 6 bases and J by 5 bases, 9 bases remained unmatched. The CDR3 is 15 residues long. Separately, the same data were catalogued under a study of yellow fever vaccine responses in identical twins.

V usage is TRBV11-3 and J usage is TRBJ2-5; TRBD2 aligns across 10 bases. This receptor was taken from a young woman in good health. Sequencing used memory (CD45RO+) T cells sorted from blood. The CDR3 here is CASSQAGGPTETQYF. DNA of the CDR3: TGTGCCAGCAGTCAAGCGGGAGGGCCGACGGAGACCCAGTACTTC.